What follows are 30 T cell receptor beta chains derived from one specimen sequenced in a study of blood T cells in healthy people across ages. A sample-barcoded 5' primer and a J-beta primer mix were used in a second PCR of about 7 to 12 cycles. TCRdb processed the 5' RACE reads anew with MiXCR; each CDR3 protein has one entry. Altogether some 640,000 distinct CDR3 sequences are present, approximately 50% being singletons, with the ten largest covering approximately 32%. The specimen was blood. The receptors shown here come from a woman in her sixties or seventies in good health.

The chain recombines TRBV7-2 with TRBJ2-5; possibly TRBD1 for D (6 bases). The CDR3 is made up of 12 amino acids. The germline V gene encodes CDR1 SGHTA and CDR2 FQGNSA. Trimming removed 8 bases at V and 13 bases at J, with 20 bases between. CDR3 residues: CASSFQGRPGYF. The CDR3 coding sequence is TGTGCCAGCTCCTTCCAGGGGCGCCCGGGGTACTTC. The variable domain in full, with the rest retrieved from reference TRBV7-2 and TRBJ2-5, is GAGVSQSPSNKVTEKGKDVELRCDPISGHTALYWYRQSLGQGLEFLIYFQGNSAPDKSGLPSDRFSAERTGGSVSTLTIQRTQQEDSAVYLCASSFQGRPGYFGPGTRLLVL.

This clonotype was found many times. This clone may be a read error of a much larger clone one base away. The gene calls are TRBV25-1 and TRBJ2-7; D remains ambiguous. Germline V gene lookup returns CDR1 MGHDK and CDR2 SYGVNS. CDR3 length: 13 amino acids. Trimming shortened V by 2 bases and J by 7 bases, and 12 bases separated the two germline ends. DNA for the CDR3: TGTGCCAGCAGTGAAATTATGCTGGGTGAGCAGTACTTC. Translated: CASSEIMLGEQYF.

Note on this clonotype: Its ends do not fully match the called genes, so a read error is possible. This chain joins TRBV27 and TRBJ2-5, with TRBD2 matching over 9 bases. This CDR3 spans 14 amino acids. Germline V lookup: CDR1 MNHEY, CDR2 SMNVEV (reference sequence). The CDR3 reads CATSSSGGQETQYF. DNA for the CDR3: TGTGCCACCAGTAGTAGCGGGGGCCAAGAGACCCAGTACTTC.

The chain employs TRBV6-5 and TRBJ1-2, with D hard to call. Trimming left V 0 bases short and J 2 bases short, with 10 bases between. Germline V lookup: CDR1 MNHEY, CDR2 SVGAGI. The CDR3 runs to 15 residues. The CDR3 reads CASSYSSLGNYGYTF. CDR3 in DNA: TGTGCCAGCAGTTACTCGAGTCTGGGGAACTATGGCTACACCTTC.

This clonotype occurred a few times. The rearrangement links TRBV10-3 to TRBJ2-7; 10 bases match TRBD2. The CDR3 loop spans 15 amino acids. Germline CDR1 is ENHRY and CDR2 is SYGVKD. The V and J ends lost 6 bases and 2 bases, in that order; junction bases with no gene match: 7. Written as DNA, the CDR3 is TGTGCCATCAGCGGGGGACTAGCGCTAACCTACGAGCAGTACTTC. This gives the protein CAISGGLALTYEQYF.

The CDR3 loop is CASSRGGSNTDTQYF. The CDR3 coding sequence is TGCGCCAGCAGCCGGGGGGGGTCTAACACAGATACGCAGTATTTT. This chain links TRBV5-1 with TRBJ2-3; 8 nucleotides line up with TRBD2. The V segment lost 4 bases and the J segment 2 bases; nucleotides outside the gene matches: 6. CDR3 length: 15 amino acids. Germline CDR1 is SGHRS and CDR2 is YFSETQ.

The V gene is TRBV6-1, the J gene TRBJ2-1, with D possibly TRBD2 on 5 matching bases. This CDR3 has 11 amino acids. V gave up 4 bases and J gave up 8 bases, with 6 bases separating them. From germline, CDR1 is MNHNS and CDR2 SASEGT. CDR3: CASSAGDEQFF. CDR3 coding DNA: TGTGCCAGCAGTGCCGGGGATGAGCAGTTCTTC.

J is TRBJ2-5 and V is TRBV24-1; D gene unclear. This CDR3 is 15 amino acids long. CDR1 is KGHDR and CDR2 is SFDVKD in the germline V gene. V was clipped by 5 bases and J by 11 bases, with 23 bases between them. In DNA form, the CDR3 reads TGTGCCACCAGTGGTCACAGACCCTCCTACAATAAGCAGTACTTC. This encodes CATSGHRPSYNKQYF.

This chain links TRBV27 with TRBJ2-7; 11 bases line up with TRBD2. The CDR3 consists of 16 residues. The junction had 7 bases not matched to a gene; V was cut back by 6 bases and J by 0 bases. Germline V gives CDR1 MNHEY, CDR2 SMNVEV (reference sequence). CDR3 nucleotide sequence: TGTGCCAGCAGCCTCATAGCGGGAGGGGTCTCCTACGAGCAGTACTTC. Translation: CASSLIAGGVSYEQYF.

This CDR3 reads CASSRQGWTEAFF. The CDR3 nucleotides are TGTGCCAGCAGTCGACAGGGGTGGACTGAAGCTTTCTTT. This sequence joins TRBV28 and TRBJ1-1; 8 bases align to TRBD1. This CDR3 contains 13 residues. Unmatched junction bases numbered 4, after V lost 5 bases and J lost 5 bases. Per the germline V gene, CDR1 is MDHEN and CDR2 is SYDVKM.

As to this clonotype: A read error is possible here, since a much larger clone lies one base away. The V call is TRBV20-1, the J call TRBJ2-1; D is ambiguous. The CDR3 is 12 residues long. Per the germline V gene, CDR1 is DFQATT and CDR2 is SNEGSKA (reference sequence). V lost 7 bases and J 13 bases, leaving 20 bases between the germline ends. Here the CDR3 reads CSVPTPKETQFF. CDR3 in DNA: TGCAGTGTCCCGACACCCAAAGAGACCCAGTTCTTC.

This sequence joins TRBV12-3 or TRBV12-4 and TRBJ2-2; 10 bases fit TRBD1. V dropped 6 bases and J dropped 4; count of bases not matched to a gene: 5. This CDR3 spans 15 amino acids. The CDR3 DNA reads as TGTGCCAGCAGACCGGGACAGGGGAGCACCGGGGAGCTGTTTTTT. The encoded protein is CASRPGQGSTGELFF.

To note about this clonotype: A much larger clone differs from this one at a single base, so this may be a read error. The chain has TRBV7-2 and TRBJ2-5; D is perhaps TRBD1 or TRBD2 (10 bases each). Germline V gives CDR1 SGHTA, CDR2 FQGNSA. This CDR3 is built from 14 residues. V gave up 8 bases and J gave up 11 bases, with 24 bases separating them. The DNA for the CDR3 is TGTGCCAGCGGCGGCACTAGCGGGACAGGGGTGCAGTACTTC. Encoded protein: CASGGTSGTGVQYF. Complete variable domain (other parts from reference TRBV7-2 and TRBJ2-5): GAGVSQSPSNKVTEKGKDVELRCDPISGHTALYWYRQSLGQGLEFLIYFQGNSAPDKSGLPSDRFSAERTGGSVSTLTIQRTQQEDSAVYLCASGGTSGTGVQYFGPGTRLLVL.

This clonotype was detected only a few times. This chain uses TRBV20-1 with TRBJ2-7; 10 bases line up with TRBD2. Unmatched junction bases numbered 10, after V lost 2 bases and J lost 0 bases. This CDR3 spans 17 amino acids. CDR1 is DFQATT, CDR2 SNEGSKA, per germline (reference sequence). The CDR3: CSARRDPGTSVSYEQYF. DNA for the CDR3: TGCAGTGCTAGAAGAGACCCAGGGACTAGCGTCTCCTACGAGCAGTACTTC.

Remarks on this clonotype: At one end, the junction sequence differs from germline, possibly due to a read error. The CDR3 loop reads CASSPISRPQEAQYF. CDR3 bases: TGTGCCAGCAGCCCCATTAGCCGGCCCCAAGAGGCCCAGTACTTC. The genes are TRBV14 and TRBJ2-5; D gene uncertain. The CDR3 runs to 15 residues. CDR1 is SGHDN, CDR2 FVKESK, per germline. The variable domain in full, completed from reference TRBV14 and TRBJ2-5, reads EAGVTQFPSHSVIEKGQTVTLRCDPISGHDNLYWYRRVMGKEIKFLLHFVKESKQDESGMPNNRFLAERTGGTYSTLKVQPAELEDSGVYFCASSPISRPQEAQYFGPGTRLLVL.

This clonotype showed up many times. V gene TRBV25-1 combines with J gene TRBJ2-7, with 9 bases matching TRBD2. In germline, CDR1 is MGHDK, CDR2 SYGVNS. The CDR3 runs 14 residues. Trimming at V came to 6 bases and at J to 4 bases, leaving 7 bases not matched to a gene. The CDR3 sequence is CASRRGTSTYEQYF. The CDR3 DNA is TGTGCCAGCAGGAGGGGGACTAGCACTTACGAGCAGTACTTC.

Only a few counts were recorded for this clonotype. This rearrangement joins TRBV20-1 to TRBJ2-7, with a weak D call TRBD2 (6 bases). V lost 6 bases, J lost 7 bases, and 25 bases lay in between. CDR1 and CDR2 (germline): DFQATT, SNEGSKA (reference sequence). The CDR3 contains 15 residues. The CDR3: CSARTTSGNGGEQYF. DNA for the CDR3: TGCAGTGCCAGGACTACCTCGGGTAATGGGGGTGAGCAGTACTTC.

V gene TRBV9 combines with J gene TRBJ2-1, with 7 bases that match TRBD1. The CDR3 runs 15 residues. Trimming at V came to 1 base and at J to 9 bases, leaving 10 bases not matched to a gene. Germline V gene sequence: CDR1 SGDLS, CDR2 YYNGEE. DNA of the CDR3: TGTGCCAGCAGCGTACAAGACAGGGTCCGCAGTGAGCAGTTCTTC. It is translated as CASSVQDRVRSEQFF.

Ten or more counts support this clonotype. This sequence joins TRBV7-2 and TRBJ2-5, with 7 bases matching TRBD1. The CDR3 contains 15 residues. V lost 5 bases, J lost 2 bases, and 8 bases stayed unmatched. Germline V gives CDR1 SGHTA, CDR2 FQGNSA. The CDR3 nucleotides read TGTGCCAGCAGCCCCGGACAGGCATATCAAGAGACCCAGTACTTC. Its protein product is CASSPGQAYQETQYF.

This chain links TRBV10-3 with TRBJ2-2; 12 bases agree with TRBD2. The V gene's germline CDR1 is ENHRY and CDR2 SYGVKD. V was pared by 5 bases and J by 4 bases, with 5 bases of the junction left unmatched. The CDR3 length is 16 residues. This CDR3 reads CAISLTSGRPTGELFF. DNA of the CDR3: TGTGCCATCAGTCTGACTAGCGGGAGACCCACCGGGGAGCTGTTTTTT.

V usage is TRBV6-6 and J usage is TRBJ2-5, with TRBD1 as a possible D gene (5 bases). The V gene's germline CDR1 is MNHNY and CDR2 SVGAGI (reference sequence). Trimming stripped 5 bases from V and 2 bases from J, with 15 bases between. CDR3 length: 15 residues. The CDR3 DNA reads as TGTGCCAGCAGTCCAGGGTGGCACTCACAAGAGACCCAGTACTTC. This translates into CASSPGWHSQETQYF.

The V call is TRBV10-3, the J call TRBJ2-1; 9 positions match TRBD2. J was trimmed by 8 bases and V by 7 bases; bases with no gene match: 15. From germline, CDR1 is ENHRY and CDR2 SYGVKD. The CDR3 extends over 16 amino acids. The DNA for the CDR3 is TGTGCCATCAAGGCTTTTAGCGGGAGCTTATGGGATGAGCAGTTCTTC. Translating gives CAIKAFSGSLWDEQFF.

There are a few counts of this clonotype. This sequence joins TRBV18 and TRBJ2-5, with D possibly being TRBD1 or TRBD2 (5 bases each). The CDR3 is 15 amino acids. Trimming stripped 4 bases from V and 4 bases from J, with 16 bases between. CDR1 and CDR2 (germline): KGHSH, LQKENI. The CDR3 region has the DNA TGTGCCAGCTCACGAAAGGGACCGCCGGGAGAGACCCAGTACTTC. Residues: CASSRKGPPGETQYF.

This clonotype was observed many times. CDR3 region: CSVGEGSTDTQYF. In DNA form, the CDR3 reads TGCAGCGTGGGGGAGGGGAGCACAGATACGCAGTATTTT. V is TRBV29-1 and J is TRBJ2-3; 7 bases are a match to TRBD2. CDR1 is SQVTM and CDR2 is ANQGSEA in the germline V gene. The length of the CDR3 is 13 residues. V was clipped by 6 bases and J by 0 bases; unmatched bases: 3.

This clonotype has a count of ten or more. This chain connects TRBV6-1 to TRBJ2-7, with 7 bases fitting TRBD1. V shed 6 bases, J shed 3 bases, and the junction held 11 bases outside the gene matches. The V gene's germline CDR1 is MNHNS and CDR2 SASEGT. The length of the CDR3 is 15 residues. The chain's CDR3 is CASSSGGWTNYEQYF. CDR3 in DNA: TGTGCCAGCAGCTCAGGGGGATGGACAAACTACGAGCAGTACTTC.

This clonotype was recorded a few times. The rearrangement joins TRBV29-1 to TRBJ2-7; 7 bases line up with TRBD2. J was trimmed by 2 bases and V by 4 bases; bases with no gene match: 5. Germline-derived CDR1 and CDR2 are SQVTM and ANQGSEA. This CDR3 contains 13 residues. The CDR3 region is CSVGSSGAYEQYF. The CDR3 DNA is TGCAGCGTTGGGTCTAGCGGTGCCTACGAGCAGTACTTC.

CDR3 nucleotide sequence: TGTGCCAGCAGGAACCGCGCGGGAGACCACAATGAGCAGTTCTTC. The encoded protein is CASRNRAGDHNEQFF. The gene calls are TRBV6-2 or TRBV6-3 and TRBJ2-1, with TRBD2 matching 7 bases. Germline V gives CDR1 MNHEY, CDR2 SVGEGT. There are 15 residues in the CDR3. V was pared by 6 bases and J by 5 bases, with 10 bases of the junction left unmatched.

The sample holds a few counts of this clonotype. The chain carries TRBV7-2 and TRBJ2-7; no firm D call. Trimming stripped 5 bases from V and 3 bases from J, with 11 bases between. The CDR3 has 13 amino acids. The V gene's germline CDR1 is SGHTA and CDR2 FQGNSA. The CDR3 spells CASSVQIIYEQYF. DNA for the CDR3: TGTGCCAGCAGCGTACAGATAATCTACGAGCAGTACTTC.

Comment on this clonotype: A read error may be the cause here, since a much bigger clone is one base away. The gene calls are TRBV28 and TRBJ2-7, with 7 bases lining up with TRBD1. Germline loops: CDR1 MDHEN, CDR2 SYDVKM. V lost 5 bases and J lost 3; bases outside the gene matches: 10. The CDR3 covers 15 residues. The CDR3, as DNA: TGTGCCAGCAGTGTTGTCCAGGGGGTAAACTACGAGCAGTACTTC. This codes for CASSVVQGVNYEQYF. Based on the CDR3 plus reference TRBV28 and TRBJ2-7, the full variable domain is DVKVTQSSRYLVKRTGEKVFLECVQDMDHENMFWYRQDPGLGLRLIYFSYDVKMKEKGDIPEGYSVSREKKERFSLILESASTNQTSMYLCASSVVQGVNYEQYFGPGTRLTVT.

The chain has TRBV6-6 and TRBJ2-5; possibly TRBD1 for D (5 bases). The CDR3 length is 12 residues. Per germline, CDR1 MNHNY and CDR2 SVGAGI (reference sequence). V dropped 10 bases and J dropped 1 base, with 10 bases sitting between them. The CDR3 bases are TGTGCCAACAGGTACGGCCAAGAGACCCAGTACTTC. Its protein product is CANRYGQETQYF.